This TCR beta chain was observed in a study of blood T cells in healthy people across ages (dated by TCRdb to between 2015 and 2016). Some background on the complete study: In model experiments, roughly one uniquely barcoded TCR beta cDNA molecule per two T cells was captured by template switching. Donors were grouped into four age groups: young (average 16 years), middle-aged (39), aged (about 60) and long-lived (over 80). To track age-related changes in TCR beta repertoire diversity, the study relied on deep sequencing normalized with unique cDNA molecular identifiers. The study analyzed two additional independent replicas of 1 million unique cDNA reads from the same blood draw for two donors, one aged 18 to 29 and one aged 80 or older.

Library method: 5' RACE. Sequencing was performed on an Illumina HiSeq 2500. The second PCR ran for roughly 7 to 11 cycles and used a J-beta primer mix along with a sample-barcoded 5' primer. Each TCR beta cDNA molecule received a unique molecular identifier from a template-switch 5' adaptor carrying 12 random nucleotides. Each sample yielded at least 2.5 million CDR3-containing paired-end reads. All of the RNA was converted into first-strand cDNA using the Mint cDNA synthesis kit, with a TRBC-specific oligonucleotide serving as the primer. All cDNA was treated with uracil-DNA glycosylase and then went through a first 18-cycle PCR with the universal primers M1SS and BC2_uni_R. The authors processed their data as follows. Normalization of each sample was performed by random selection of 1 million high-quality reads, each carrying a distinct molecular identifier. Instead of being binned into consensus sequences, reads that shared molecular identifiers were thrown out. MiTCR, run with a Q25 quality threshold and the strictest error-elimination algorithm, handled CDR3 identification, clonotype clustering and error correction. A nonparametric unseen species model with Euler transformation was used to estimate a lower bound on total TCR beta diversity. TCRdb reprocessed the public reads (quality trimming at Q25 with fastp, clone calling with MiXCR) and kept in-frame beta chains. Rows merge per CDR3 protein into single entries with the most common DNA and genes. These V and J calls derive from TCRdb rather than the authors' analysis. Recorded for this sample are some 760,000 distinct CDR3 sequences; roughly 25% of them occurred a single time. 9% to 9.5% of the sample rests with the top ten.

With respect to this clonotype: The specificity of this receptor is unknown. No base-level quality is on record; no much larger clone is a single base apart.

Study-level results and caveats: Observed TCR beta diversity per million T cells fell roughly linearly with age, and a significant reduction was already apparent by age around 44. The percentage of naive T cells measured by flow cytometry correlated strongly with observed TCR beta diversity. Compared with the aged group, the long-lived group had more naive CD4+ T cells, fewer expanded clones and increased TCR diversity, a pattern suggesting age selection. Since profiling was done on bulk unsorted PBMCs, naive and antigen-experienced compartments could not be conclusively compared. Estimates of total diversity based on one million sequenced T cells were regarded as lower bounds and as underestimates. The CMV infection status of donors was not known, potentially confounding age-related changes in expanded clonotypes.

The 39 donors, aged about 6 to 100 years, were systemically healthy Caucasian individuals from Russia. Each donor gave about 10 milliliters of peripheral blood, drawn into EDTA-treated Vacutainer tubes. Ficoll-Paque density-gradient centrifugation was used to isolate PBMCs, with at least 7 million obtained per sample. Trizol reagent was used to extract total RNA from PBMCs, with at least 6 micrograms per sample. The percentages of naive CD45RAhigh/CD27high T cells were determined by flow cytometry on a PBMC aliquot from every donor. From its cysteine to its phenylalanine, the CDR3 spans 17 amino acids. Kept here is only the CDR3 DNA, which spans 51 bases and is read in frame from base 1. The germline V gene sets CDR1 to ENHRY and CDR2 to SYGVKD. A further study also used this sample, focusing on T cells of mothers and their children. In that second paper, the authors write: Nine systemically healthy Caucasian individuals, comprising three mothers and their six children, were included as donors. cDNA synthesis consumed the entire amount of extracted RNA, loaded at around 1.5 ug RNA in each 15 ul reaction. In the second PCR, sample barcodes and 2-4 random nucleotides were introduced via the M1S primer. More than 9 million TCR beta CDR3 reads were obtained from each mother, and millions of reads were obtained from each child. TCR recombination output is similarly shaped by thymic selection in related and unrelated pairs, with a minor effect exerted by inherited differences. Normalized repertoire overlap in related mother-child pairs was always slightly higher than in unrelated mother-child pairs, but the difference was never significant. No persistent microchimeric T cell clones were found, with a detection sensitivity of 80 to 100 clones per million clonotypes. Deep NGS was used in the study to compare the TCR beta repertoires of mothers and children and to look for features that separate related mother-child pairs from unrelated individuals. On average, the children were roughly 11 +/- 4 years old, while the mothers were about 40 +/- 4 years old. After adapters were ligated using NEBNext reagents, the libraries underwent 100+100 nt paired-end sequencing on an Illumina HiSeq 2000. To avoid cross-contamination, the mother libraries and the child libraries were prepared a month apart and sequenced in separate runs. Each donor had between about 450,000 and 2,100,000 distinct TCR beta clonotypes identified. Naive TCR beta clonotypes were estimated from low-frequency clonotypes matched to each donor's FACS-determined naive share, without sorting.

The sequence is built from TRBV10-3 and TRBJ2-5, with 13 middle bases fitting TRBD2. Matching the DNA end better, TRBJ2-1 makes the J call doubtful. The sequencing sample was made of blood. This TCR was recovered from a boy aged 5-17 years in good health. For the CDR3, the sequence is CAISATSGGPVVNEQFF. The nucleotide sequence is TGTGCCATCAGTGCGACTAGCGGGGGGCCGGTTGTAAATGAGCAGTTCTTC.